The 25 T cell receptor beta chains reported below all come from one sample, sequenced in a study of T cell responses to AZD1222 COVID-19 vaccine. Assay: immunoSEQ multiplex PCR; the TCRdb copy retains only in-frame clones and omits some. Counted here are about 110,000 clones, 85% to 95% occurring once; the ten biggest clones make up 5.5% to 7%. Sequencing was performed on peripheral blood, taken 28 days after the second AZD1222 dose. The receptor source for this set is an adult who received the AZD1222 COVID-19 vaccine.

DNA for the CDR3: TGTGCCAGCAGTTTTATGGGGGCTCACAAAACAGATACGCAGTATTTT. This gives the protein CASSFMGAHKTDTQYF. The chain carries TRBV28 and TRBJ2-3; TRBD1 is a possible D gene (6 bases). V was shortened by 3 bases and J by 3 bases, with 16 bases between the two germline ends. CDR1 is MDHEN and CDR2 is SYDVKM in the germline V gene. The CDR3 extends over 16 amino acids.

This chain connects TRBV6-5 to TRBJ2-7, with D perhaps matching TRBD1 (6 bases). With 6 bases removed from V and 4 bases from J, the gap between germline ends came to 13 bases. The CDR3 spans 13 residues. Germline V CDR1 and CDR2: MNHEY, SVGAGI. In nucleotides, the CDR3 is TGTGCCAGCAGCCACAGGGATGGGTACGAGCAGTACTTC. Amino acid sequence: CASSHRDGYEQYF.

J is TRBJ1-5 and V is TRBV7-8, with D maybe TRBD1 (5 bases). The CDR3 has 17 residues. CDR1 is SGHVS, CDR2 FQNEAQ, per germline. V was trimmed by 1 base and J by 0 bases, leaving 13 bases between them. The CDR3 DNA is TGTGCCAGCAGCTTAGTGGCGGGGGACTATAGCAATCAGCCCCAGCATTTT. As protein: CASSLVAGDYSNQPQHF. The full variable domain, with the rest looked up from reference TRBV7-8 and TRBJ1-5, is GAGVSQSPRYKVAKRGQDVALRCDPISGHVSLFWYQQALGQGPEFLTYFQNEAQLDKSGLPSDRFFAERPEGSVSTLKIQRTQQEDSAVYLCASSLVAGDYSNQPQHFGDGTRLSIL.

On this clone itself: The same CDR3 is also encoded by other DNA sequences in this sample. The chain uses TRBV5-1 and TRBJ2-5, with 10 bases fitting TRBD2. V was pared by 0 bases and J by 2 bases, with 4 bases of the junction left unmatched. The CDR3 sequence is 16 residues long. Germline loops: CDR1 SGHRS, CDR2 YFSETQ. CDR3 sequence: CASSLGGSGGQETQYF. CDR3 DNA sequence: TGCGCCAGCAGCTTGGGAGGTAGCGGGGGGCAAGAGACCCAGTACTTC. Supplemented by reference TRBV5-1 and TRBJ2-5, the full variable domain reads KAGVTQTPRYLIKTRGQQVTLSCSPISGHRSVSWYQQTPGQGLQFLFEYFSETQRNKGNFPGRFSGRQFSNSRSEMNVSTLELGDSALYLCASSLGGSGGQETQYFGPGTRLLVL.

The J gene is TRBJ2-5, the V gene TRBV24-1, with 14 bases identical to TRBD2. CDR3 length: 17 amino acids. V lost 5 bases to trimming and J lost 4 bases; unmatched junction nucleotides: 8. Germline loops: CDR1 KGHDR, CDR2 SFDVKD. The CDR3 region is CATSGTSGGITRETQYF. For the CDR3, the DNA is TGTGCCACCAGTGGGACTAGCGGGGGGATCACGAGAGAGACCCAGTACTTC.

The chain is built from TRBV4-1 and TRBJ1-5; 7 nucleotides agree with TRBD1. J was trimmed by 5 bases and V by 5 bases; bases with no gene match: 6. Germline CDR1 is MGHRA and CDR2 is YSYEKL. The CDR3 consists of 14 residues. The CDR3 sequence is CASSTDRADQPQHF. The CDR3 bases are TGCGCCAGCAGCACCGACAGGGCGGATCAGCCCCAGCATTTT.

This chain uses TRBV18 with TRBJ2-1; 8 nucleotides line up with TRBD2. There are 16 residues in the CDR3. J gave up 3 bases and V 1 base, and 5 bases lay outside the gene matches. The germline CDR1 and CDR2 sequences are KGHSH and LQKENI. CDR3: CASSPLLGGVYNEQFF. The CDR3 bases are TGTGCCAGCTCACCACTCCTCGGGGGGGTCTACAATGAGCAGTTCTTC.

V gene TRBV5-1 combines with J gene TRBJ2-5, with D possibly being TRBD1 or TRBD2 (5 bases each). Germline V CDR1 and CDR2: SGHRS, YFSETQ. V lost 0 bases to trimming and J lost 2 bases, with 14 bases between them. This CDR3 has 16 amino acids. Written as DNA, the CDR3 is TGCGCCAGCAGCTTGGCCAGGCGAGGGGAACAAGAGACCCAGTACTTC. Translated, it gives CASSLARRGEQETQYF.

The gene calls are TRBV3-1 (or the pseudogene TRBV3-2) and TRBJ2-7; D is undetermined. The V and J ends lost 0 bases and 0 bases respectively, with 6 bases between them. This CDR3 has 14 residues. Looked up from germline, CDR1 is LGHDT and CDR2 is YNNKEL (reference sequence). CDR3 sequence: CASSQEVTSYEQYF. The CDR3 DNA reads as TGTGCCAGCAGCCAAGAGGTAACCTCCTACGAGCAGTACTTC.

The chain combines TRBV7-2 with TRBJ2-7; 11 bases map to TRBD2. The length of the CDR3 is 15 residues. Germline trimming cut 5 bases from V and 6 bases from J; bases unmatched to any gene: 9. The germline V gene encodes CDR1 SGHTA and CDR2 FQGNSA. CDR3 in amino acids: CASSPRGSGRAEQYF. CDR3 nucleotides: TGTGCCAGCAGCCCCCGGGGTAGCGGGAGGGCCGAGCAGTACTTC.

The gene calls are TRBV7-9 and TRBJ2-5; unclear D gene. The V gene lost 1 base and the J gene lost 1 base, with 7 bases spanning the gap. The length of the CDR3 is 14 residues. In germline, CDR1 is SEHNR, CDR2 FQNEAQ (reference sequence). CDR3 coding DNA: TGTGCCAGCAGCTTAGTCGCGAGCCAAGAGACCCAGTACTTC. As protein: CASSLVASQETQYF.

This clone was counted once. The rearrangement links TRBV2 to TRBJ2-4; 9 bases are a match to TRBD2. V lost 6 bases, J lost 0 bases, and 9 bases stayed unmatched. The CDR3 covers 17 residues. The germline CDR1 and CDR2 sequences are SNHLY and FYNNEI. DNA for the CDR3: TGTGCCAGCAGAGCCTTAGCGGGGGCATTAGCCAAAAACATTCAGTACTTC. Protein sequence: CASRALAGALAKNIQYF.

The gene calls are TRBV6-5 and TRBJ1-1; D is undetermined. Per germline, CDR1 MNHEY and CDR2 SVGAGI. Trimming took 6 bases from V and 1 from J, leaving 9 bases between them. The CDR3 has 13 residues. In DNA, the CDR3 is TGTGCCAGCAGCCACGGGGAGAACACTGAAGCTTTCTTT. Its translation is CASSHGENTEAFF.

The V and J genes are TRBV6-5 and TRBJ1-2; TRBD1 agrees at 7 bases. CDR1 is MNHEY, CDR2 SVGAGI, per germline. This CDR3 is built from 15 residues. V was pared by 6 bases and J by 1 base, with 8 bases of the junction left unmatched. The chain's CDR3 is CASSWTGLLNYGYTF. The CDR3 bases are TGTGCCAGCAGCTGGACAGGACTCCTTAACTATGGCTACACCTTC.

The rearrangement joins TRBV6-5 to TRBJ2-7, with 9 bases fitting TRBD2. The CDR3 spans 14 residues. Trimming removed 4 bases from V and 3 bases from J; junction bases left unmatched: 4. Germline loops: CDR1 MNHEY, CDR2 SVGAGI. This CDR3 reads CASSWREGLYEQYF. DNA of the CDR3: TGTGCCAGCAGTTGGCGGGAGGGCCTCTACGAGCAGTACTTC.

The rearrangement links TRBV2 to TRBJ1-2, with D maybe TRBD1 (5 bases). Trimming took off 8 bases at V and 0 bases at J, with 16 bases between the two ends. Germline CDR1 and CDR2: SNHLY and FYNNEI. CDR3 length equals 15 residues. CDR3 nucleotide sequence: TGTGCCAGCTACAGACCAGGGATGGCTAACTATGGCTACACCTTC. Residues: CASYRPGMANYGYTF.

The gene calls are TRBV3-1 (or the pseudogene TRBV3-2) and TRBJ2-4; D possibly uses TRBD1 or TRBD2 (7 bases each). Trimming stripped 2 bases from V and 6 bases from J, with 17 bases between. The germline V gene has CDR1 LGHDT and CDR2 YNNKEL (reference sequence). The CDR3 length is 16 residues. In DNA form, the CDR3 reads TGTGCCAGCAGCCAACTCGGTCGCAGGGGGGGAAACATTCAGTACTTC. As protein: CASSQLGRRGGNIQYF.

This clone was detected only once. The V and J genes are TRBV14 and TRBJ2-7, with unresolved D. Germline CDR1 is SGHDN and CDR2 is FVKESK. V was pared by 0 bases and J by 4 bases, with 13 bases between. CDR3 length: 15 amino acids. The DNA for the CDR3 is TGTGCCAGCAGCCAAGACCCCCGTAGACCGTACGAGCAGTACTTC. Amino acid sequence: CASSQDPRRPYEQYF. The full variable domain, its missing parts supplied by reference TRBV14 and TRBJ2-7, is EAGVTQFPSHSVIEKGQTVTLRCDPISGHDNLYWYRRVMGKEIKFLLHFVKESKQDESGMPNNRFLAERTGGTYSTLKVQPAELEDSGVYFCASSQDPRRPYEQYFGPGTRLTVT.

V is TRBV9 and J is TRBJ2-7; D is unclear. This CDR3 has 14 amino acids. V lost 0 bases and J lost 6, with 13 bases in between. Germline V gene lookup returns CDR1 SGDLS and CDR2 YYNGEE. The CDR3 coding sequence is TGTGCCAGCAGCGTAGGGGGTGAGTCGGGCGAGCAGTACTTC. It codes for CASSVGGESGEQYF.

For this clone: The junction and the germline gene differ at one end; a read error may be behind it. The chain has TRBV10-3 and TRBJ1-1; D gene unclear. The CDR3 runs 13 residues. Looked up from germline, CDR1 is ENHRY and CDR2 is SYGVKD. CDR3 coding DNA: TGTGCTAGCAGAGGGCCCTCGAACAATGAAGCTTTCTTT. Its translation is CASRGPSNNEAFF.

The V gene is TRBV7-2, the J gene TRBJ2-2, with 10 bases lining up with TRBD2. CDR3 length: 15 amino acids. The trim removed 3 bases at V and 6 bases at J, leaving 4 bases unmatched. Germline V lookup: CDR1 SGHTA, CDR2 FQGNSA. CDR3 in amino acids: CASSLLAGVAGELFF. CDR3 bases: TGTGCCAGCAGCTTGCTAGCGGGAGTGGCCGGGGAGCTGTTTTTT.

This chain uses TRBV4-3 with TRBJ1-1; D ambiguous. In germline, CDR1 is LGHNA, CDR2 YSLEER. The CDR3 loop spans 15 amino acids. V was trimmed by 4 bases and J by 5 bases, leaving 17 bases between them. The CDR3 sequence: CASSPQELRSTEAFF. The CDR3 nucleotides are TGCGCCAGCAGCCCTCAGGAGCTAAGGAGTACTGAAGCTTTCTTT.

The rearrangement links TRBV5-4 to TRBJ1-5, with a tentative D call TRBD1 (5 bases). This CDR3 spans 15 amino acids. The V end was cut by 4 bases, the J end by 1 base, with 12 bases between. Germline CDR1 and CDR2: SGHNT and YYREEE (reference sequence). DNA of the CDR3: TGTGCCAGCAGCATGGGAGGGGTAAGCAATCAGCCCCAGCATTTT. Translated: CASSMGGVSNQPQHF. The whole variable domain, remainder taken from reference TRBV5-4 and TRBJ1-5, is ETGVTQSPTHLIKTRGQQVTLRCSSQSGHNTVSWYQQALGQGPQFIFQYYREEENGRGNFPPRFSGLQFPNYSSELNVNALELDDSALYLCASSMGGVSNQPQHFGDGTRLSIL.

This clone was counted a single time. The V gene is TRBV7-6, the J gene TRBJ2-7; D is perhaps TRBD2 (6 bases). The CDR3 sequence is 14 residues long. From germline, CDR1 is SGHVS and CDR2 FNYEAQ. The V end lost 3 bases, the J end lost 2 bases, and 11 bases lay between the germline ends. The CDR3 region is CASSLGGPTYEQYF. In DNA, the CDR3 is TGTGCCAGCAGCTTGGGGGGACCCACCTACGAGCAGTACTTC.

The V gene is TRBV7-2, the J gene TRBJ1-1, with 7 bases fitting TRBD1. V lost 3 bases, J lost 5 bases, and 9 bases stayed unmatched. This CDR3 spans 15 amino acids. The germline V gene encodes CDR1 SGHTA and CDR2 FQGNSA. CDR3 sequence reads: CASSLLTGTWTEAFF. The DNA of the CDR3 is TGTGCCAGCAGCTTGCTGACAGGGACATGGACTGAAGCTTTCTTT.